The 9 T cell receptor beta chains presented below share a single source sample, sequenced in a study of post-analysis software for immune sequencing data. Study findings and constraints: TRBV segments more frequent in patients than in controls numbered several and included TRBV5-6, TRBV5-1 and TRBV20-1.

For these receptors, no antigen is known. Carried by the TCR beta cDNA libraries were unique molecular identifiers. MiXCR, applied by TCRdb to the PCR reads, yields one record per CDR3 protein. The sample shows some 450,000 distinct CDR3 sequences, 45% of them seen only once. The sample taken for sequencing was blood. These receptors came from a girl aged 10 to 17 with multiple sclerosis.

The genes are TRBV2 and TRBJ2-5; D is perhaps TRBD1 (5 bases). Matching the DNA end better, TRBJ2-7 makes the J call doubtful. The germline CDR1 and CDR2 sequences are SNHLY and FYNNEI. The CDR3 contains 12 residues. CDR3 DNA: TGTGCCAGCAGTGGACAGCACTACGAGCAGTACTTC. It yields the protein CASSGQHYEQYF.

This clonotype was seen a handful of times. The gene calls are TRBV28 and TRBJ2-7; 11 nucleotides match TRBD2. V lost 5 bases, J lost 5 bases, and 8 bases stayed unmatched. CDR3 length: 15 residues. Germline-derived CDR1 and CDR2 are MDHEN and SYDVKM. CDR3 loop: CASSPRSGRADEQYF. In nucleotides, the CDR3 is TGTGCCAGCAGTCCACGTAGCGGGAGGGCCGACGAGCAGTACTTC. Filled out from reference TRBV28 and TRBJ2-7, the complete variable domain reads DVKVTQSSRYLVKRTGEKVFLECVQDMDHENMFWYRQDPGLGLRLIYFSYDVKMKEKGDIPEGYSVSREKKERFSLILESASTNQTSMYLCASSPRSGRADEQYFGPGTRLTVT.

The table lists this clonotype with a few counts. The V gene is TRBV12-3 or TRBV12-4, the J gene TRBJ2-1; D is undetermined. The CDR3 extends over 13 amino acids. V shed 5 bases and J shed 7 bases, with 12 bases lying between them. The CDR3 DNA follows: TGTGCCAGCAGTCCGCAGATTGGGAATGAGCAGTTCTTC. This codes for CASSPQIGNEQFF.

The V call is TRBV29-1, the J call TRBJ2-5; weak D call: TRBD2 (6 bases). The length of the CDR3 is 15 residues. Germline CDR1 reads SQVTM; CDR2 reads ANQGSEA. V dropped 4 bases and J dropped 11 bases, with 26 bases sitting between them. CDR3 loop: CSVGLGLASHNEQYF. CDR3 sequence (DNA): TGCAGCGTTGGATTAGGGCTAGCGTCCCACAATGAGCAGTACTTC.

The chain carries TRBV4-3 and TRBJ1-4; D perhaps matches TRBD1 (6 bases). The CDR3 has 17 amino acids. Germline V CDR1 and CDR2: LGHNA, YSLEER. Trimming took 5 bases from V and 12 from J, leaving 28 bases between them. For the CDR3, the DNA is TGCGCCAGCAGCGGTACAGGGAGCGGCCCGGGATGGGAAGAACTGTTTTTT. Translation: CASSGTGSGPGWEELFF.

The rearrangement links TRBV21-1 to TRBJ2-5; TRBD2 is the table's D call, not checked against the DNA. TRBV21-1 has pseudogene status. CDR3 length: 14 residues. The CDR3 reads CASSNGGGGETQYF. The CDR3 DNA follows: TGTGCCAGCAGCAACGGAGGGGGAGGAGAGACCCAGTACTTC.

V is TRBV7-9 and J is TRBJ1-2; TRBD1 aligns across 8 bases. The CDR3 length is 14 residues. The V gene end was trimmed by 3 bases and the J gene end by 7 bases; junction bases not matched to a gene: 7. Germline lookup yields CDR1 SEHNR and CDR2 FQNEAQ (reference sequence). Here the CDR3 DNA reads TGTGCCAGCAGCTTCACGACAGGGGCGGGTGGCTACACCTTC. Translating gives CASSFTTGAGGYTF.

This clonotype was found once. The CDR3 region is CASNRLAGGRNEQFF. CDR3 bases: TGTGCCAGCAACCGACTAGCGGGAGGTCGCAATGAGCAGTTCTTC. The chain uses TRBV3-1 and TRBJ2-1, with TRBD2 identical over 13 bases. Germline loops: CDR1 LGHDT, CDR2 YNNKEL (reference sequence). The CDR3 has 15 amino acids. After removal of 7 bases from V and 6 bases from J, the junction contained 6 bases not matched to a gene.

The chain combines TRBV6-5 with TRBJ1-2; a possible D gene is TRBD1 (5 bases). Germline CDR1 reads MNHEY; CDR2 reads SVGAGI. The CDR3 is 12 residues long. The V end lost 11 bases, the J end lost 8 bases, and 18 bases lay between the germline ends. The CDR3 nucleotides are TGTGCCTCGGGAAGGGGTGATGGCGGCTACACCTTC. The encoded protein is CASGRGDGGYTF.